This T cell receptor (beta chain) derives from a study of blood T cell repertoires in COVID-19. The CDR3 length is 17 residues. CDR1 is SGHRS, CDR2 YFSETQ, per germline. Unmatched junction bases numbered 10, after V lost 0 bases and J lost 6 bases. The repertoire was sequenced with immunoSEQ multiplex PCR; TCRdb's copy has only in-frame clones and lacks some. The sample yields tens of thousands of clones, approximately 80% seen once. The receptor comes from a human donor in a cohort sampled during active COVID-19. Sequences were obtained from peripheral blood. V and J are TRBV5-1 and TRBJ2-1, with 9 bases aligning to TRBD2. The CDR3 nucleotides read TGCGCCAGCAGCTTGGTTGTTCGCGGGAGGGCCGTCAATGAGCAGTTCTTC. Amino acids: CASSLVVRGRAVNEQFF.